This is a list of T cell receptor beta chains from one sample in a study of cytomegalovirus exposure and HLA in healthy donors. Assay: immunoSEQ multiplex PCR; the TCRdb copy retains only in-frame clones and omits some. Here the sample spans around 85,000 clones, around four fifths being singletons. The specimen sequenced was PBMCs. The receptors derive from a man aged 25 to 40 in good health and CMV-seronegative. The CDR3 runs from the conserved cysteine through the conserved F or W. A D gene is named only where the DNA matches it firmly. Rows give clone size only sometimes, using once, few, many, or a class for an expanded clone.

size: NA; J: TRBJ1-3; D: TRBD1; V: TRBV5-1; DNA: TGCGCCAGCAGCCAGGGACAGGGGGGCACCATATATTTT; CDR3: CASSQGQGGTIYF
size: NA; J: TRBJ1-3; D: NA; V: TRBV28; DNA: TGTGCCAGCAGATTCCCAGCCCCGGGTGGAAACACCATATATTTT; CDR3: CASRFPAPGGNTIYF
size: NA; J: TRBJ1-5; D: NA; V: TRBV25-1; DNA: TGTGCCAGCCGGGGAAGTCCCGATCAGCCCCAGCATTTT; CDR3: CASRGSPDQPQHF
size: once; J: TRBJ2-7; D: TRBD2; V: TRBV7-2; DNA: TGTGCCAGCAGACCGGCGGGGGGCTACGAGCAGTACTTC; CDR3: CASRPAGGYEQYF
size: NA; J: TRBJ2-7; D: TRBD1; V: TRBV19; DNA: TGTGCCAGTACCCCGGGACAGGGGACCTACGAGCAGTACTTC; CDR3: CASTPGQGTYEQYF
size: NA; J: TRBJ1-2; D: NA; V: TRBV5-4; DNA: TGTGCCAGCAGCTTGAGGGGGAGGGAGGAGGAAGAGGAGTATGGCTACACCTTC; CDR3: CASSLRGREEEEEYGYTF
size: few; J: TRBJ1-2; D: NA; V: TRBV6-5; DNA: TGTGCCAGCAGTGATCGGGGAGTCTTCAATGGCTACACCTTC; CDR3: CASSDRGVFNGYTF
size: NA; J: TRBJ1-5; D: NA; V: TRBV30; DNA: TGTGCCTGGAGTGACGGGGTCGTTCAGCCCCAGCATTTT; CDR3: CAWSDGVVQPQHF
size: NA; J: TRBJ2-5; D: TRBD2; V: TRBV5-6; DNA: TGTGCCAGCAGCCCCCGGACTAGCGGGTACTCACAAGAGACCCAGTACTTC; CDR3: CASSPRTSGYSQETQYF
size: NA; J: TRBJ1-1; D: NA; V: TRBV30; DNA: TGTGCCTGGAACCCCACAGTAAACACTGAAGCTTTCTTT; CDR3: CAWNPTVNTEAFF
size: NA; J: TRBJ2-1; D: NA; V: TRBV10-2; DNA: TGCGCCAGCAGTGTTGTGTTCAGCTCCTACAATGAGCAGTTCTTC; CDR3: CASSVVFSSYNEQFF
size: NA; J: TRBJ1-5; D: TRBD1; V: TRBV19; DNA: TGTGCCAGTAGTATCCCCTCCAGGGGGCGAGGAGATCAGCCCCAGCATTTT; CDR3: CASSIPSRGRGDQPQHF
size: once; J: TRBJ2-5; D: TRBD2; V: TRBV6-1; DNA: TGTGCCAGCAGCATTCTAGCGGACCAAGAGACCCAGTACTTC; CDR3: CASSILADQETQYF
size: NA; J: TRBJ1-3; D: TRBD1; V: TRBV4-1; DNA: TGCGCCAGCAGCCAAGGGCTACGGGACAGTCATTTT; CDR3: CASSQGLRDSHF
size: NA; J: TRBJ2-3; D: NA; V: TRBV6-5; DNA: TGTGCCAGCAGTTCGGGGGGCCCAAACACAGATACGCAGTATTTT; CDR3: CASSSGGPNTDTQYF
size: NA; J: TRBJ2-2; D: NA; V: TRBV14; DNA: TGTGCCAGCAGCCAAGAACTCGGGGTCACCGGGGAGCTGTTTTTT; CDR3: CASSQELGVTGELFF
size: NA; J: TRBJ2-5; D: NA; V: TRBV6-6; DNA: TGTGCCAGCAGTTACTCCTTATTCGAGACCCAGTACTTC; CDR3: CASSYSLFETQYF
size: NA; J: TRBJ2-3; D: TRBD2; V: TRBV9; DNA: TGTGCCAGCAGCGTAGAAGGTAGCGGGGGGGCAACAGATACGCAGTATTTT; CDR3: CASSVEGSGGATDTQYF
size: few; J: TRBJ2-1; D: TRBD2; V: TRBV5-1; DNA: TGCGCCAGCAGCTTTAGCGGGAGGGCCAATGAGCAGTTCTTC; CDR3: CASSFSGRANEQFF
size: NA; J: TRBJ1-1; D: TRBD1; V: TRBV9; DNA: TGTGCCAGCAGCGCACTATTAGACAGGGCACCTTTCTTT; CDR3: CASSALLDRAPFF
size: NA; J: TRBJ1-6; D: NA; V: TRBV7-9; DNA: TGTGCCAGCAGCTTAGACTATTCACCCCTCCACTTT; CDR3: CASSLDYSPLHF
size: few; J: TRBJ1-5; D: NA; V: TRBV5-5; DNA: TGTGCCAGCAGCCCGTTAAGGGGGCAGCCCCAGCATTTT; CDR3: CASSPLRGQPQHF
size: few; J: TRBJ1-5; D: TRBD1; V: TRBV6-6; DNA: TGTGCCAGCAGCTCTACCAGGACAGGGGATCAGCCCCAGCATTTT; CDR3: CASSSTRTGDQPQHF
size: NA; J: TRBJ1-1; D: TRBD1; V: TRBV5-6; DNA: TGTGCCAGCAGCTCGACAGGGAGGAGAACTGAAGCTTTCTTT; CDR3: CASSSTGRRTEAFF
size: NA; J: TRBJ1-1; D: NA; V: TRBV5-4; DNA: TGTGCCAGCAGCTTAGGCAGGTCCATGAACACTGAAGCTTTCTTT; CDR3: CASSLGRSMNTEAFF
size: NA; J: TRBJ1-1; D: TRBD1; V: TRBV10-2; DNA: TGCGCCAGCGGATCCGGGACAGCTGAAGCTTTCTTT; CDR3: CASGSGTAEAFF